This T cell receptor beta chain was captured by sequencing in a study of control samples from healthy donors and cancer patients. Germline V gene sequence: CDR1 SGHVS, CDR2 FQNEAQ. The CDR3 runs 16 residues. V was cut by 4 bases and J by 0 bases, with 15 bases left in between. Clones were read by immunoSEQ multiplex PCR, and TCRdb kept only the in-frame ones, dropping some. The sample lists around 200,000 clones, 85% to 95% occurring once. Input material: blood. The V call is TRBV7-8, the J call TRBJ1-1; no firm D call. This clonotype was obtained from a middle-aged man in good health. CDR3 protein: CASSSTRAPMNTEAFF. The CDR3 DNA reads TGTGCCAGCAGCTCGACCCGAGCCCCCATGAACACTGAAGCTTTCTTT. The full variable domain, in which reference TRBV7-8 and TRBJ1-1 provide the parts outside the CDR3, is GAGVSQSPRYKVAKRGQDVALRCDPISGHVSLFWYQQALGQGPEFLTYFQNEAQLDKSGLPSDRFFAERPEGSVSTLKIQRTQQEDSAVYLCASSSTRAPMNTEAFFGQGTRLTVV.